This passage covers 26 T cell receptor beta chains from one sample sequenced in a study of blood T cell repertoires in COVID-19. Libraries were prepared by immunoSEQ multiplex PCR; TCRdb keeps only in-frame clonotypes and omits some of them. The sample contains tens of thousands of clones, roughly nine tenths of which appear only once. The sample was peripheral blood. These receptor sequences come from a man between 60 and 70 years old with active COVID-19.

The J gene is TRBJ2-3, the V gene TRBV29-1; TRBD2 matches 10 bases. The CDR3 contains 15 residues. From germline, CDR1 is SQVTM and CDR2 ANQGSEA. V dropped 2 bases and J dropped 6; count of bases not matched to a gene: 8. CDR3 residues: CSVELPSGSLDTQYF. CDR3 nucleotides: TGCAGCGTTGAACTCCCTAGCGGGAGCTTGGATACGCAGTATTTT.

The rearrangement joins TRBV6-5 to TRBJ1-3, with D unresolved. Germline CDR1 and CDR2: MNHEY and SVGAGI. The CDR3 has 14 amino acids. The germline V and J ends were trimmed by 3 bases and 3 bases, with 9 bases remaining between them. CDR3 residues: CASSYAGSGNTIYF. CDR3 nucleotide sequence: TGTGCCAGCAGTTATGCGGGTAGTGGAAACACCATATATTTT.

This rearrangement joins TRBV9 to TRBJ2-5; 8 nucleotides agree with TRBD1. The V and J ends lost 4 bases and 5 bases, in that order; junction bases with no gene match: 10. The CDR3 is 15 residues long. Per germline, CDR1 SGDLS and CDR2 YYNGEE. Here the CDR3 reads CASSFRQGQGETQYF. The CDR3 DNA reads TGTGCCAGCAGCTTCCGACAGGGGCAGGGGGAGACCCAGTACTTC.

The chain links TRBV4-1 to TRBJ2-1, with D unresolved. Between the trimmed V and J ends, which lost 0 bases and 5 bases, there was a span of 5 bases. CDR1 is MGHRA, CDR2 YSYEKL, per germline. The CDR3 runs 13 residues. The CDR3 region has the DNA TGCGCCAGCAGCCAAGAAGAGAACAATGAGCAGTTCTTC. This encodes CASSQEENNEQFF.

The chain couples TRBV5-6 to TRBJ2-5, with TRBD2 matching 8 bases. Germline V CDR1 and CDR2: SGHDT, YYEEEE. V shed 8 bases and J 4 bases; nucleotides not matched to a gene: 16. The CDR3 sequence is 16 residues long. The CDR3 DNA sequence: TGTGCCAGTTCCGTTATCGGGAGGGGGACGGGAGAGACCCAGTACTTC. It specifies CASSVIGRGTGETQYF. Full variable domain (rest looked up from reference TRBV5-6 and TRBJ2-5): DAGVTQSPTHLIKTRGQQVTLRCSPKSGHDTVSWYQQALGQGPQFIFQYYEEEERQRGNFPDRFSGHQFPNYSSELNVNALLLGDSALYLCASSVIGRGTGETQYFGPGTRLLVL.

About this clone itself: Its ends do not fully match the called genes, so a read error is possible. This chain links TRBV6-6 with TRBJ2-7; tentative D call: TRBD2 (5 bases). This CDR3 has 13 amino acids. Germline CDR1 MNHNY, CDR2 SVGAGI (reference sequence). CDR3 sequence reads: CASNGGQSVPQRF. DNA of the CDR3: TGTGCCAGCAACGGCGGGCAAAGCGTTCCTCAGAGGTTC.

CDR3 nucleotides: TGCAGTGCTAGTATAGCGCGAAGCTCCTACGAGCAGTACTTC. The encoded protein is CSASIARSSYEQYF. The rearrangement uses TRBV20-1 and TRBJ2-7, with a possible D match to TRBD2 (5 bases). Deletions cut 3 bases from V and 0 bases from J, with 12 bases between. Germline assignment: CDR1 DFQATT and CDR2 SNEGSKA (reference sequence). The CDR3 runs 14 residues.

The chain is built from TRBV7-9 and TRBJ1-2; TRBD1 agrees at 10 bases. V was clipped by 7 bases and J by 2 bases; unmatched bases: 7. The CDR3 loop spans 15 amino acids. Germline V lookup: CDR1 SEHNR, CDR2 FQNEAQ (reference sequence). In DNA form, the CDR3 reads TGTGCCAGCACCAATCGGACAGGGGGAAACTATGGCTACACCTTC. This sequence encodes CASTNRTGGNYGYTF.

V usage is TRBV11-2 and J usage is TRBJ2-5; 8 nucleotides match TRBD1. From germline, CDR1 is SGHAT and CDR2 FQNNGV. The CDR3 has 14 residues. Trimming removed 5 bases from V and 5 bases from J; junction bases left unmatched: 7. The CDR3 protein is CASSAAGGGETQYF. The DNA of the CDR3 is TGTGCCAGCAGCGCCGCAGGGGGCGGTGAGACCCAGTACTTC.

The chain has TRBV9 and TRBJ2-1; 10 nucleotides agree with TRBD2. Germline trimming cut 3 bases from V and 8 bases from J; bases unmatched to any gene: 14. CDR1 and CDR2 (germline): SGDLS, YYNGEE. The length of the CDR3 is 17 residues. The CDR3 reads CASSAGEASGRGDEQFF. In DNA form, the CDR3 reads TGTGCCAGCAGCGCCGGGGAGGCTAGCGGGAGAGGGGATGAGCAGTTCTTC.

V is TRBV19 and J is TRBJ2-7; D might be TRBD2 (6 bases). The CDR3 totals 14 residues. The germline V and J ends were trimmed by 3 bases and 3 bases, with 12 bases remaining between them. CDR1 and CDR2 (germline): LNHDA, SQIVND (reference sequence). The CDR3 nucleotides read TGTGCCAGTAGTATTCCGGGAGTACTCTACGAGCAGTACTTC. It encodes CASSIPGVLYEQYF. Full variable domain (remainder filled in from reference TRBV19 and TRBJ2-7): DGGITQSPKYLFRKEGQNVTLSCEQNLNHDAMYWYRQDPGQGLRLIYYSQIVNDFQKGDIAEGYSVSREKKESFPLTVTSAQKNPTAFYLCASSIPGVLYEQYFGPGTRLTVT.

This chain connects TRBV9 to TRBJ2-7; 9 positions agree with TRBD1. The germline V gene encodes CDR1 SGDLS and CDR2 YYNGEE. Losses at the gene ends were 4 bases for V and 3 bases for J; bases not matched to a gene: 5. The CDR3 is 14 amino acids. Written as DNA, the CDR3 is TGTGCCAGCAGCCCACGACAGGGGGTCTACGAGCAGTACTTC. Residues: CASSPRQGVYEQYF.

The chain recombines TRBV5-4 with TRBJ2-3; 10 bases map to TRBD2. With 4 bases clipped from V and 3 bases from J, the junction kept 8 bases outside the gene matches. Germline values: CDR1 SGHNT, CDR2 YYREEE (reference sequence). The CDR3 loop spans 16 amino acids. In DNA form, the CDR3 reads TGTGCCAGCAGCCTACGACTAGCGGGCTTGACAGATACGCAGTATTTT. Encoded protein: CASSLRLAGLTDTQYF.

CDR3 region: CASSEGRGPFSGNTIYF. The CDR3 nucleotides read TGTGCCAGTAGTGAAGGCAGGGGACCCTTCTCTGGAAACACCATATATTTT. The chain employs TRBV19 and TRBJ1-3; D might be TRBD1 (6 bases). CDR1 is LNHDA and CDR2 is SQIVND in the germline V gene (reference sequence). There are 17 residues in the CDR3. The V end was cut by 5 bases, the J end by 0 bases, with 17 bases between.

This rearrangement joins TRBV28 to TRBJ2-7; D is perhaps TRBD1 (6 bases). Germline lookup yields CDR1 MDHEN and CDR2 SYDVKM. The ends were cut back, 6 bases at V and 4 bases at J, with 13 bases in the middle. The CDR3 runs 13 residues. The CDR3 sequence: CASSSGHKYEQYF. CDR3 DNA: TGTGCCAGCAGCTCGGGACACAAGTACGAGCAGTACTTC.

The genes are TRBV7-2 and TRBJ1-2; 8 bases agree with TRBD1. Unmatched junction bases numbered 7, after V lost 5 bases and J lost 5 bases. The CDR3 loop spans 14 amino acids. Germline CDR1 and CDR2: SGHTA and FQGNSA. The CDR3 reads CASSPGQGAYGYTF. The CDR3 coding sequence is TGTGCCAGCAGCCCCGGGCAGGGGGCGTATGGCTACACCTTC.

V usage is TRBV7-2 and J usage is TRBJ1-3; no definite D call. V was shortened by 1 base and J by 0 bases, with 7 bases between the two germline ends. The CDR3 is 15 residues long. The germline V gene has CDR1 SGHTA and CDR2 FQGNSA. The CDR3 DNA sequence: TGTGCCAGCAGCTTAGAGCGGCCCTCTGGAAACACCATATATTTT. The encoded protein is CASSLERPSGNTIYF. Combining the CDR3 with reference TRBV7-2 and TRBJ1-3 gives the whole variable domain GAGVSQSPSNKVTEKGKDVELRCDPISGHTALYWYRQSLGQGLEFLIYFQGNSAPDKSGLPSDRFSAERTGGSVSTLTIQRTQQEDSAVYLCASSLERPSGNTIYFGEGSWLTVV.

The chain uses TRBV19 and TRBJ1-1; maybe TRBD1 (6 bases). V lost 11 bases and J lost 4, with 11 bases in between. There are 11 residues in the CDR3. Germline-derived CDR1 and CDR2 are LNHDA and SQIVND (reference sequence). The CDR3 loop is CAVEGGTEAFF. CDR3 nucleotide sequence: TGTGCCGTTGAAGGGGGCACTGAAGCTTTCTTT.

This clone was seen once. J is TRBJ1-1 and V is TRBV27; no firm D call. Trimming took off 4 bases at V and 0 bases at J, with 12 bases between the two ends. Germline V gene sequence: CDR1 MNHEY, CDR2 SMNVEV (reference sequence). This CDR3 is 15 amino acids long. CDR3 residues: CASSSYGIMNTEAFF. CDR3 sequence (DNA): TGTGCCAGCAGTTCGTACGGGATCATGAACACTGAAGCTTTCTTT.

This chain links TRBV6-5 with TRBJ2-1, with D unresolved. Per germline, CDR1 MNHEY and CDR2 SVGAGI. V was shortened by 6 bases and J by 0 bases, with 12 bases between the two germline ends. The CDR3 totals 15 residues. CDR3 DNA: TGTGCCAGCAGCCGACGCAGACTCTCCTACAATGAGCAGTTCTTC. It translates to CASSRRRLSYNEQFF.

The chain couples TRBV4-1 to TRBJ1-5, with D unclear. The CDR3 length is 13 residues. Germline V gives CDR1 MGHRA, CDR2 YSYEKL. V shed 0 bases and J shed 6 bases, with 6 bases lying between them. As DNA, the CDR3 is TGCGCCAGCAGCCAAGAAATCCTTCAGCCCCAGCATTTT. This sequence encodes CASSQEILQPQHF.

As concerns this clone: Relative to the germline gene, one junction end is altered; a read error may explain this. The V and J genes are TRBV3-1 (or the pseudogene TRBV3-2) and TRBJ2-7, with 8 bases fitting TRBD1. The CDR3 is 15 residues long. CDR1 is LGHDT, CDR2 YNNKEL, per germline (reference sequence). The CDR3 DNA is TGTGCCAGCAGCCCCTCTGGGACAGGCGCCTCTAGGACGGACTTC. Translation: CASSPSGTGASRTDF.

The V gene is TRBV6-6, the J gene TRBJ2-7, with TRBD1 as a possible D gene (6 bases). Germline CDR1 reads MNHNY; CDR2 reads SVGAGI (reference sequence). V dropped 2 bases and J dropped 1 base, with 6 bases sitting between them. The CDR3 covers 13 residues. CDR3 sequence reads: CASSYGQSYEQYF. CDR3 nucleotides: TGTGCCAGCAGTTACGGACAGTCCTACGAGCAGTACTTC.

As DNA, the CDR3 is TGCGCCAGCAGCCAGCAAGGACAGGGCCAGAACACTGAAGCTTTCTTT. Protein product: CASSQQGQGQNTEAFF. This chain links TRBV5-1 with TRBJ1-1; 8 nucleotides align to TRBD1. V lost 4 bases to trimming and J lost 1 base; unmatched junction nucleotides: 9. From germline, CDR1 is SGHRS and CDR2 YFSETQ. CDR3 size: 16 residues.

The chain employs TRBV4-3 and TRBJ2-1, with 9 bases matching TRBD2. The CDR3 is 16 residues long. Germline V gene lookup returns CDR1 LGHNA and CDR2 YSLEER. J gave up 8 bases and V 0 bases, and 8 bases lay outside the gene matches. The CDR3 nucleotides read TGCGCCAGCAGCCAAGAATCCCAGCGGGAGGACCATGAGCAGTTCTTC. It encodes CASSQESQREDHEQFF.

This clone was observed a single time. CDR3 loop: CASSPLPVRLAGKNEQFF. Here the CDR3 DNA reads TGTGCCAGCTCACCTCTCCCGGTTCGGCTAGCGGGAAAAAATGAGCAGTTCTTC. This chain joins TRBV18 and TRBJ2-1; 9 nucleotides align to TRBD2. Per germline, CDR1 KGHSH and CDR2 LQKENI. V shed 3 bases, J shed 7 bases, and the junction held 16 bases outside the gene matches. The CDR3 spans 18 residues.